The clone carrying this T cell receptor beta chain was seen many times. This CDR3 region has 12 residues. Germline CDR1 is DFQATT and CDR2 is SNEGSKA (reference sequence). J lost 7 bases, V lost 8 bases, and 5 bases had no gene match. This library used approximately 0.4 ug RNA and molecular barcoded adaptors spanning alpha/delta and beta/gamma chains. TCRdb passed the reads through MiXCR, listing each CDR3 protein once. Altogether around 50,000 distinct CDR3 sequences are present, roughly an eighth being singletons, with the ten largest covering around 16%. These data originate in a study of read filtering for tumor transcriptome and immune sequencing.

The sequence was obtained from a donor at least 40 years old with multiple myeloma. The sample comprised a population of CD138-negative cells sorted from bone marrow. The chain is built from TRBV20-1 and TRBJ2-1, with 10 positions matching TRBD1. The CDR3 region has the DNA TGCAGTACCGTGGACAGGGGGAATGAGCAGTTCTTC. It yields the protein CSTVDRGNEQFF.